This TCR beta chain was sequenced for a study of cytomegalovirus exposure and HLA in healthy donors (dated by TCRdb to the late 2010s). For the wider study: According to a later analysis, one platform produced both the roughly 110 validation repertoires and the approximately 670 repertoires of the first cohort. The study aimed to test whether cataloging public T cell receptors could reveal signatures of past pathogen exposure. In addition to the first cohort of roughly 700 subjects, a separate validation cohort of approximately 130 different subjects was used. To predict cytomegalovirus infection status, the study brought together high-throughput TCR immunosequencing, statistical association of individual TCRs with disease status, and machine learning. The study at large found these results: A later analysis found that TCRs clustered in the first cohort also tended to co-occur in the 95 to 150 validation repertoires, with about 94% of cluster scores above 0. The validation cohort had no HLA typing available for a later analysis, so co-occurrence within that cohort was assessed over all 130 or so repertoires. In the study, around 150 TCR beta chains were listed as associated with cytomegalovirus. While some public TCRs were present in many individuals, most TCR sequences turned up only very rarely across donors. According to the authors, the approach could potentially be generalized to other disease states and immunological phenotypes. A few of the identified cytomegalovirus-associated TCR beta chains were confirmed in vitro to be specific for cytomegalovirus antigens. The classifier was reported to diagnose cytomegalovirus status with high specificity and sensitivity in both the original cohort and the validation cohort.

The donors belonged to the validation cohort of 120 subjects, which was separate from the roughly 700-subject first cohort. Relative to germline, V is missing 4 bases and J is missing 5 bases, with 5 bases of the junction outside any gene match. The CDR3 contains 14 residues, cysteine and phenylalanine counted. Only the CDR3 DNA is retained, 42 bases long and in frame from the first base. The CDR1 and CDR2 encoded by the germline V gene are SGHRS and YFSETQ. Library creation used the immunoSEQ multiplex PCR assay. The source study handled its data this way. To diagnose cytomegalovirus status from the catalog of TCR beta chain sequences, a statistical classification framework was built. The immuneACCESS repertoire file appears here via TCRdb, limited to in-frame rearrangements. These files lack a portion of the clones; in checked studies, under half of the deficit traces to unresolved V genes, and the cause of the others is not known. V and J calls and clone size follow that table, whereas D and trimming were derived from the DNA. A total of fewer than 90,000 clones appear in this sample, approximately 95% of them only once. Roughly 1.5% of the sample is held by the ten biggest clonotypes.

Worth noting for this clone: Its antigen is not yet known. Per-base qualities were not stored, and no clone one base away is much larger.

The sample consisted of PBMCs. The sequence joins TRBV5-1 to TRBJ2-5, and 10 junctional nucleotides match TRBD1. The clonotype was recovered from a man aged 18 to 35 in good health and CMV-seropositive. The nucleotides read TGCGCCAGCAGCGGAGGACAGGGGGTGGAGACCCAGTACTTC. The resulting protein is CASSGGQGVETQYF.